This section outlines one T cell receptor (beta chain) sequence together with its context. Its antigen is not identified. Trimming shortened V by 0 bases and J by 0 bases, and 9 bases separated the two germline ends. The V gene's germline CDR1 is MNHNY and CDR2 SVGAGI (reference sequence). The CDR3 has 16 residues. This sample was taken from a study of a mutant IDH1 vaccine in newly diagnosed glioma. The time point: week 23, last vaccination. Vaccination comprised doses that each held 300 ug of mutant IDH1 20-mer peptide, plus topical imiquimod. Here immunoSEQ multiplex PCR was the method, and the copy in TCRdb shows in-frame clones only, minus some. Found here are roughly 76,000 clones, around 85% of them singletons; the top ten hold 2% to 2.5%.

The source material was PBMCs, sampled from a glioma patient whose treatment included an IDH1 peptide vaccine. The genes are TRBV6-6 and TRBJ1-3, with a weak D call TRBD1 (5 bases). This TCR came from a man aged 25-45 years with glioma. Some clones in this sample may be carry-over from other donors' samples. The CDR3 sequence is CASSYSGATSGNTIYF. The CDR3 coding sequence is TGTGCCAGCAGTTACTCAGGGGCAACCTCTGGAAACACCATATATTTT.